Presented here are 9 T cell receptor beta chains from one specimen sequenced in a study of blood T cell repertoires in COVID-19. The assay was immunoSEQ multiplex PCR, and TCRdb's table has in-frame clones only and misses some. The sample carries approximately 250,000 clones, around 83% recorded once. The sequencing input was peripheral blood. Receptors were obtained from a woman between 45 and 65 years old with acute or convalescent COVID-19.

The chain has TRBV6-6 and TRBJ1-6, with TRBD1 matching 7 bases. This CDR3 spans 14 amino acids. V lost 5 bases to trimming and J lost 6 bases; unmatched junction nucleotides: 4. In germline, CDR1 is MNHNY, CDR2 SVGAGI (reference sequence). The CDR3, as DNA: TGTGCCAGCAGTCGAGGGGGCCCTAATTCACCCCTCCACTTT. Protein product: CASSRGGPNSPLHF.

The chain is built from TRBV19 and TRBJ1-2; tentatively, D is TRBD1 (6 bases). The CDR3 runs to 16 residues. The V end was cut by 5 bases, the J end by 7 bases, with 23 bases between. CDR1 LNHDA and CDR2 SQIVND come from the germline V gene (reference sequence). In nucleotides, the CDR3 is TGTGCCAGTAGTGACCCTGCGGCAGGGGTCTCTGGTGGCTACACCTTC. Protein product: CASSDPAAGVSGGYTF.

J is TRBJ2-2 and V is TRBV5-1; D is perhaps TRBD2 (5 bases). CDR3 size: 18 residues. The germline V gene encodes CDR1 SGHRS and CDR2 YFSETQ. V was pared by 8 bases and J by 0 bases, with 23 bases between. CDR3 loop: CARPERSSGDTNTGELFF. The CDR3 DNA is TGCGCCAGGCCCGAAAGGTCGAGCGGAGATACGAACACCGGGGAGCTGTTTTTT.

The gene calls are TRBV12-3 or TRBV12-4 and TRBJ1-3; no firm D call. Trimming removed 7 bases from V and 4 bases from J, with 8 bases in between. This CDR3 has 12 residues. CDR3 protein: CASTDGGNTIYF. The CDR3, as DNA: TGTGCCAGCACCGACGGGGGAAACACCATATATTTT.

The rearrangement uses TRBV19 and TRBJ2-4, with 8 bases identical to TRBD1. The CDR3 is made up of 15 amino acids. The germline gives CDR1 LNHDA, CDR2 SQIVND (reference sequence). V shed 1 base, J shed 2 bases, and the junction held 1 base outside the gene matches. The CDR3 region is CASSIARGPKNIQYF. The CDR3 bases are TGTGCCAGTAGTATAGCCAGGGGGCCCAAAAACATTCAGTACTTC.

The V gene is TRBV5-1, the J gene TRBJ2-5; no definite D call. Germline lookup yields CDR1 SGHRS and CDR2 YFSETQ. V lost 10 bases and J lost 0, with 31 bases in between. The CDR3 sequence is 19 residues long. CDR3 loop: CASRPLVNRLSRYQETQYF. CDR3 bases: TGCGCCTCACGCCCCCTCGTAAATCGTTTATCTAGGTACCAAGAGACCCAGTACTTC.

The genes are TRBV28 and TRBJ2-7, with no clear D. V lost 2 bases to trimming and J lost 6 bases, with 14 bases between them. Germline lookup yields CDR1 MDHEN and CDR2 SYDVKM. The CDR3 consists of 14 residues. CDR3 in DNA: TGTGCCAGCAGTTTAAGCTTCGGAGTCTCCGAGCAGTACTTC. Its translation is CASSLSFGVSEQYF. Filled out from reference TRBV28 and TRBJ2-7, the complete variable domain reads DVKVTQSSRYLVKRTGEKVFLECVQDMDHENMFWYRQDPGLGLRLIYFSYDVKMKEKGDIPEGYSVSREKKERFSLILESASTNQTSMYLCASSLSFGVSEQYFGPGTRLTVT.

This clone was counted once. The CDR3 sequence is CASTLQGSWNSPLHF. The CDR3 region has the DNA TGTGCCAGCACCCTCCAGGGCTCGTGGAATTCACCCCTCCACTTT. The rearrangement links TRBV2 to TRBJ1-6; possible D gene TRBD1, 5 bases. Per germline, CDR1 SNHLY and CDR2 FYNNEI. The CDR3 extends over 15 amino acids. V gave up 7 bases and J gave up 7 bases, with 17 bases separating them.

The genes are TRBV27 and TRBJ2-3; TRBD2 aligns across 7 bases. The length of the CDR3 is 16 residues. V was clipped by 8 bases and J by 4 bases; unmatched bases: 15. Per the germline V gene, CDR1 is MNHEY and CDR2 is SMNVEV (reference sequence). DNA of the CDR3: TGTGCCAGCTGGGTCGGGGCCCATGGGGGGGCAGATACGCAGTATTTT. It specifies CASWVGAHGGADTQYF.